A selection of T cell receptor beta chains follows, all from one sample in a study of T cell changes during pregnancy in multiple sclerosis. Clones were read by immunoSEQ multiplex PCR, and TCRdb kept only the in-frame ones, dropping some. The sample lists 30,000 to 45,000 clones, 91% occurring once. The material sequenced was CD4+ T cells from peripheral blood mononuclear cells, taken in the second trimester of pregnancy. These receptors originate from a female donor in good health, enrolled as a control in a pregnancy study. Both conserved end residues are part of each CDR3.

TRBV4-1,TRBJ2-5,CASSQTGTSGTETQYF
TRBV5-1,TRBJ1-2,CASSLGWGDYGYTF
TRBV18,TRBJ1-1,CASSRDMNTEAFF
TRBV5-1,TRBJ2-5,CASSSRGGTETQYF
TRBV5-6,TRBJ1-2,CASSLMRGGYTF
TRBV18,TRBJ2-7,CASSPRTSGSTYEQYF
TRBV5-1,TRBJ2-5,CASSEIAGGETQYF
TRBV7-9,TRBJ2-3,CASSLVSGRADTQYF
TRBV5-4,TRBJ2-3,CASSPTSVASTDTQYF
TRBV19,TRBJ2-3,CASSRDSPWTDTQYF
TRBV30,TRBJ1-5,CAWSLAGVQPQHF
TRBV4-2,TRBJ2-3,CASSQGTSGGADTQYF
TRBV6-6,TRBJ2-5,CASSPRVRETQYF
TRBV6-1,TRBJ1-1,CASRDRAYTEAFF
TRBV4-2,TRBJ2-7,CASSQGAGGPFYEQYF
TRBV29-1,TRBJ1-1,CSAAVGGPNTEAFF
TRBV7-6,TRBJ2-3,CASSLGGTGGTDTQYF
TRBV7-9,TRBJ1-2,CASSPEAYGYTF
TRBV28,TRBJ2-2,CASEQGWAGELFF
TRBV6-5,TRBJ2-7,CASSYGPPPYEQYF
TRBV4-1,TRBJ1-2,CASSQPGQGKGFKHGYTF
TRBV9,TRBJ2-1,CASSVVGSSYNEQFF
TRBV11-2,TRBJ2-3,CASSLVARLAGSTDTQYF
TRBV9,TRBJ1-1,CASSVRIEDTEAFF
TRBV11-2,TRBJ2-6,CASSFMRSGANVLTF
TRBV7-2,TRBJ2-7,CASRIMGQGVYEQYF
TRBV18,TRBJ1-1,CASSPRQGNPTEAFF
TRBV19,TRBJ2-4,CASSIRQGAFNIQYF
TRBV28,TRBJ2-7,CASSLPWTGTYEQYF
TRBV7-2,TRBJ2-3,CASSSLLTDTQYF
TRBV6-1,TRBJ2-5,CASSEYEGGGETQYF
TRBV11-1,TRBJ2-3,CASSSSSGTSRYTQYF
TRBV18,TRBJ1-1,CASSPQGTGTGRGGTEAFF
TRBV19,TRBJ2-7,CASSIGDRVGEQYF
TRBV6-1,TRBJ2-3,CASPGQGETDTQYF
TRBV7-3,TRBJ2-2,CASSFGGTGELFF
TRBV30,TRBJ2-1,CAWKWLAGRVAQFF
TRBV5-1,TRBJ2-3,CASSQVGIGADTQYF
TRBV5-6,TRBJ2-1,CASSPHLLSGRGYNEQFF
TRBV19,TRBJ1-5,CASSIGRGNQPQHF
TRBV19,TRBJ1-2,CASSPRQGGYTF
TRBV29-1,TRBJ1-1,CSATGLNTEAFF
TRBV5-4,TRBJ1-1,CASTKQGNTEAFF
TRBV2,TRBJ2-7,CASSDPGTGAYEQYF
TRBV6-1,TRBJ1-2,CASSPTREVTAGTF
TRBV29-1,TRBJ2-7,CSVGFFFSEQYF
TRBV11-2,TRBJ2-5,CASSLAGGLETQYF
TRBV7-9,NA,CASSDPGQTAYEQYF
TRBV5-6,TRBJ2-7,CASSKGLAARDGEQYF
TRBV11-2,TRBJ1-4,CASSSPAGGRTNEKLFF